This entry lists 32 T cell receptor beta chains sequenced from one sample in a study of cytomegalovirus exposure and HLA in healthy donors. A multiplex PCR was run with 60 Vbeta primers and 13 Jbeta primers. Using immunoSEQ multiplex PCR, the repertoire was profiled, and TCRdb retains in-frame clones only, with some absent. The table has more than 95,000 clones, roughly four fifths seen once. The specimen sequenced was PBMCs. Receptor source: a young woman in good health and CMV-seronegative.

The chain is built from TRBV28 and TRBJ1-6, with TRBD1 identical over 9 bases. Germline CDR1 reads MDHEN; CDR2 reads SYDVKM. This CDR3 is 16 amino acids long. The V segment lost 5 bases and the J segment 10 bases; nucleotides outside the gene matches: 12. The CDR3 sequence: CASSDPIRDRESPLHF. DNA for the CDR3: TGTGCCAGCAGTGATCCTATACGGGACAGGGAATCACCCCTCCACTTT.

The chain joins TRBV6-1 to TRBJ1-4; 7 positions agree with TRBD1. The CDR3 has 15 residues. Germline V lookup: CDR1 MNHNS, CDR2 SASEGT. J gave up 3 bases and V 2 bases, and 3 bases lay outside the gene matches. Written as DNA, the CDR3 is TGTGCCAGCAGTGAAATGGGACAGTCTAATGAAAAACTGTTTTTT. Residues: CASSEMGQSNEKLFF.

The genes are TRBV2 and TRBJ2-1; the match to TRBD2 covers 12 bases. V lost 8 bases to trimming and J lost 8 bases; unmatched junction nucleotides: 10. From germline, CDR1 is SNHLY and CDR2 FYNNEI. The CDR3 contains 15 residues. The CDR3 reads CASRRLAGDTYEQFF. In nucleotides, the CDR3 is TGTGCCAGCCGCCGACTAGCGGGGGATACGTATGAGCAGTTCTTC.

V gene TRBV25-1 combines with J gene TRBJ1-1; 9 nucleotides line up with TRBD1. Germline CDR1 reads MGHDK; CDR2 reads SYGVNS. V trimming: 4 bases; J trimming: 4 bases; junction bases outside the gene matches: 1. This CDR3 is 13 amino acids long. The CDR3 DNA reads as TGTGCCAGCAGTGCGACAGGGGGCACTGAAGCTTTCTTT. It encodes CASSATGGTEAFF.

The rearrangement joins TRBV6-1 to TRBJ2-1; 8 nucleotides align to TRBD2. Germline CDR1 MNHNS, CDR2 SASEGT. The CDR3 contains 14 residues. Trimming removed 5 bases from V and 5 bases from J; junction bases left unmatched: 5. The CDR3 sequence is CASSMAGGNNEQFF. The CDR3 nucleotides are TGTGCCAGCAGTATGGCGGGGGGAAACAATGAGCAGTTCTTC.

This chain links TRBV30 with TRBJ2-1; 7 bases are a match to TRBD2. Germline trimming cut 4 bases from V and 7 bases from J; bases unmatched to any gene: 7. The germline V gene has CDR1 GTSNPN and CDR2 SVGIG (reference sequence). This CDR3 has 13 residues. CDR3 loop: CAWTKPGGNEQFF. The CDR3 nucleotides read TGTGCCTGGACCAAACCGGGGGGAAATGAGCAGTTCTTC.

The rearrangement links TRBV6-5 to TRBJ1-2; 9 bases align to TRBD1. V lost 8 bases to trimming and J lost 5 bases; unmatched junction nucleotides: 9. The germline gives CDR1 MNHEY, CDR2 SVGAGI. CDR3 length: 14 residues. CDR3 residues: CASGQGTTWYGYTF. The CDR3 DNA sequence: TGTGCCAGCGGACAGGGGACTACTTGGTATGGCTACACCTTC.

CDR3 coding DNA: TGTGCCTGGGACCTACAGGGGAGCCAGCCCCAGCATTTT. Its protein product is CAWDLQGSQPQHF. The V call is TRBV30, the J call TRBJ1-5, with 7 bases lining up with TRBD1. The germline CDR1 and CDR2 sequences are GTSNPN and SVGIG (reference sequence). The CDR3 has 13 amino acids. With V trimmed by 5 bases and J by 7 bases, 8 bases remained unmatched.

The rearrangement uses TRBV4-1 and TRBJ1-2; TRBD1 might be the D (6 bases). The V end was cut by 1 base, the J end by 5 bases, with 14 bases between. The CDR3 covers 15 residues. Germline V lookup: CDR1 MGHRA, CDR2 YSYEKL. The CDR3 DNA is TGCGCCAGCAGCCAAGGGCAGGGGATTGGGTATGGCTACACCTTC. Residues: CASSQGQGIGYGYTF.

The chain joins TRBV18 to TRBJ1-1; 8 positions agree with TRBD1. The CDR3 is 16 amino acids. Unmatched junction bases numbered 8, after V lost 2 bases and J lost 3 bases. Per the germline V gene, CDR1 is KGHSH and CDR2 is LQKENI. CDR3 loop: CASSPSVGQGYTEAFF. The CDR3 DNA is TGTGCCAGCTCACCATCAGTAGGACAGGGCTACACTGAAGCTTTCTTT.

By sample fraction, this clone is medium-sized. The genes are TRBV7-8 and TRBJ1-6; 7 positions match TRBD1. The germline CDR1 and CDR2 sequences are SGHVS and FQNEAQ. This CDR3 spans 15 amino acids. J gave up 10 bases and V 5 bases, and 11 bases lay outside the gene matches. The CDR3 nucleotides are TGTGCCAGCAGCGTACAGACAGGGTTCGGGTCACCCCTCCACTTT. This gives the protein CASSVQTGFGSPLHF.

As concerns this clone: Additional DNA sequences in this sample encode the identical CDR3. J is TRBJ1-1 and V is TRBV6-5; weak D call: TRBD1 (6 bases). The germline V gene has CDR1 MNHEY and CDR2 SVGAGI. Trimming left V 1 base short and J 0 bases short, with 9 bases between. The CDR3 covers 15 residues. This CDR3 is CASSYLTGVNTEAFF. The CDR3 DNA is TGTGCCAGCAGTTACTTGACAGGAGTGAACACTGAAGCTTTCTTT.

This chain joins TRBV5-1 and TRBJ1-5; 8 bases match TRBD1. V lost 4 bases and J lost 3; bases outside the gene matches: 6. This CDR3 contains 15 residues. Germline V lookup: CDR1 SGHRS, CDR2 YFSETQ. In DNA form, the CDR3 reads TGCGCCAGCAGCGCCGGACAGGGATCCAATCAGCCCCAGCATTTT. As protein: CASSAGQGSNQPQHF. Based on the CDR3 plus reference TRBV5-1 and TRBJ1-5, the full variable domain is KAGVTQTPRYLIKTRGQQVTLSCSPISGHRSVSWYQQTPGQGLQFLFEYFSETQRNKGNFPGRFSGRQFSNSRSEMNVSTLELGDSALYLCASSAGQGSNQPQHFGDGTRLSIL.

The CDR3 sequence is CASSKGWSDRHHCLAGANVLTF. CDR3 bases: TGTGCCAGCAGCAAAGGATGGTCCGACAGGCACCACTGTTTAGCTGGGGCCAACGTCCTGACTTTC. The chain joins TRBV21-1 to TRBJ2-6; the D call in the table, TRBD1, was not verified against the DNA. TRBV21-1 counts as a pseudogene. The CDR3 covers 22 residues.

Note on this clone: The germline gene is not matched at one end of the junction; a read error may be the cause. The chain recombines TRBV4-2 with TRBJ2-7, with 12 bases identical to TRBD2. CDR3 length: 16 residues. Germline V gene data show CDR1 as LGHNA and CDR2 as YNFKEQ. CDR3 amino acids: CASSQGLAGVLYEQCF. In nucleotides, the CDR3 is TGTGCCAGCAGCCAAGGACTAGCGGGGGTCCTCTACGAGCAGTGCTTC.

The V call is TRBV25-1, the J call TRBJ1-2; a possible D gene is TRBD1 (6 bases). The germline V gene encodes CDR1 MGHDK and CDR2 SYGVNS. The CDR3 has 15 amino acids. The ends were cut back, 8 bases at V and 4 bases at J, with 20 bases in the middle. CDR3 in DNA: TGTGCCAGCGTGGGGTCCTTGAGGGGGGGCTATGGCTACACCTTC. Amino acids: CASVGSLRGGYGYTF.

This chain uses TRBV6-1 with TRBJ2-6, with D tentatively TRBD1 (5 bases). Germline V lookup: CDR1 MNHNS, CDR2 SASEGT. This CDR3 region has 17 residues. Trimming removed 0 bases at V and 0 bases at J, with 9 bases between. CDR3 residues: CASSEAAGNSGANVLTF. For the CDR3, the DNA is TGTGCCAGCAGTGAAGCGGCAGGGAACTCTGGGGCCAACGTCCTGACTTTC.

This clone was observed a few times. The chain has TRBV6-5 and TRBJ2-7, with TRBD1 as a possible D gene (6 bases). This CDR3 comprises 16 residues. From germline, CDR1 is MNHEY and CDR2 SVGAGI. Trimming cost V 0 bases and J 2 bases, with 14 bases left between them. The CDR3 reads CASSYSWTAFPYEQYF. CDR3 DNA sequence: TGTGCCAGCAGTTACTCGTGGACAGCCTTTCCCTACGAGCAGTACTTC.

This chain joins TRBV11-2 and TRBJ1-4; D remains unclear. Per germline, CDR1 SGHAT and CDR2 FQNNGV. The CDR3 length is 15 residues. The V gene lost 5 bases and the J gene lost 3 bases, with 13 bases spanning the gap. CDR3 amino acids: CASSPLADSNEKLFF. The CDR3 nucleotides read TGTGCCAGCAGCCCGTTGGCAGATTCTAATGAAAAACTGTTTTTT. Based on the CDR3 plus reference TRBV11-2 and TRBJ1-4, the full variable domain is EAGVAQSPRYKIIEKRQSVAFWCNPISGHATLYWYQQILGQGPKLLIQFQNNGVVDDSQLPKDRFSAERLKGVDSTLKIQPAKLEDSAVYLCASSPLADSNEKLFFGSGTQLSVL.

This clone was counted a single time. The chain recombines TRBV30 with TRBJ2-7; 11 positions match TRBD2. Germline CDR1 and CDR2: GTSNPN and SVGIG (reference sequence). V lost 3 bases, J lost 4 bases, and 5 bases stayed unmatched. CDR3 length: 14 residues. In nucleotides, the CDR3 is TGTGCCTGGAGCGTCACTAGCGGGGGATACGAGCAGTACTTC. It translates to CAWSVTSGGYEQYF. The full variable domain, with the rest looked up from reference TRBV30 and TRBJ2-7, is SQTIHQWPATLVQPVGSPLSLECTVEGTSNPNLYWYRQAAGRGLQLLFYSVGIGQISSEVPQNLSASRPQDRQFILSSKKLLLSDSGFYLCAWSVTSGGYEQYFGPGTRLTVT.

This chain connects TRBV28 to TRBJ1-5, with D perhaps TRBD1 (5 bases). The CDR3 is 14 amino acids. Germline CDR1 is MDHEN and CDR2 is SYDVKM. V was shortened by 3 bases and J by 7 bases, with 13 bases between the two germline ends. CDR3 in amino acids: CASSFQGSGQPQHF. The CDR3 DNA reads TGTGCCAGCAGTTTTCAGGGTTCAGGACAGCCCCAGCATTTT.

This chain joins TRBV5-6 and TRBJ2-7, with 9 positions matching TRBD2. V was pared by 0 bases and J by 3 bases, with 4 bases of the junction left unmatched. The CDR3 covers 15 residues. Germline loops: CDR1 SGHDT, CDR2 YYEEEE. CDR3 loop: CASSLGLAVFYEQYF. DNA of the CDR3: TGTGCCAGCAGCTTGGGACTAGCGGTCTTCTACGAGCAGTACTTC.

The chain links TRBV4-1 to TRBJ1-2; TRBD1 agrees at 9 bases. V lost 1 base to trimming and J lost 6 bases; unmatched junction nucleotides: 15. Germline loops: CDR1 MGHRA, CDR2 YSYEKL. The length of the CDR3 is 18 residues. The CDR3 loop is CASSQAGQGRWFGDGYTF. CDR3 DNA: TGCGCCAGCAGCCAAGCTGGACAGGGGAGATGGTTCGGTGATGGCTACACCTTC.

In this sample, this clone turned up once. The rearrangement uses TRBV19 and TRBJ1-5, with a possible D match to TRBD1 (5 bases). Between the trimmed V and J ends, which lost 5 bases and 0 bases, there was a span of 14 bases. CDR1 is LNHDA, CDR2 SQIVND, per germline (reference sequence). The CDR3 spans 16 residues. The CDR3, as DNA: TGTGCCAGTAGTGGAGGGACTCGCCTTAGCAATCAGCCCCAGCATTTT. It specifies CASSGGTRLSNQPQHF.

The sample holds one count of this clone. The chain joins TRBV28 to TRBJ1-6, with TRBD1 as a possible D gene (5 bases). The CDR3 covers 16 residues. Germline CDR1 and CDR2: MDHEN and SYDVKM. Trimming stripped 6 bases from V and 0 bases from J, with 12 bases between. The chain's CDR3 is CASSPGGGSYNSPLHF. Here the CDR3 DNA reads TGTGCCAGCAGCCCGGGGGGGGGCTCCTATAATTCACCCCTCCACTTT.

V usage is TRBV7-6 and J usage is TRBJ2-3; tentatively, D is TRBD1 (5 bases). Per the germline V gene, CDR1 is SGHVS and CDR2 is FNYEAQ. The ends were cut back, 5 bases at V and 4 bases at J, with 22 bases in the middle. This CDR3 is built from 17 residues. In DNA, the CDR3 is TGTGCCAGCAGCCCCCCGCAGGGCCATCACCGGGCAGATACGCAGTATTTT. This codes for CASSPPQGHHRADTQYF.

J is TRBJ1-1 and V is TRBV14, with D maybe TRBD1 (6 bases). Per germline, CDR1 SGHDN and CDR2 FVKESK. With 4 bases removed from V and 4 bases from J, the gap between germline ends came to 19 bases. This CDR3 region has 16 residues. This CDR3 reads CASSPVDSSTGTEAFF. For the CDR3, the DNA is TGTGCCAGCAGCCCCGTGGACAGTTCAACGGGCACTGAAGCTTTCTTT.

This clone was seen only a few times. The CDR3 is CAISVPDSPNSPLHF. The CDR3 DNA is TGTGCCATCAGTGTTCCGGACAGTCCAAATTCACCCCTCCACTTT. V and J are TRBV10-3 and TRBJ1-6, with D possibly being TRBD1 (6 bases). Germline values: CDR1 ENHRY, CDR2 SYGVKD. V was trimmed by 4 bases and J by 7 bases, leaving 14 bases between them. The CDR3 length is 15 residues.

V gene TRBV27 combines with J gene TRBJ1-5, with TRBD1 identical over 7 bases. Germline values: CDR1 MNHEY, CDR2 SMNVEV (reference sequence). The V and J ends lost 6 bases and 5 bases, in that order; junction bases with no gene match: 13. The length of the CDR3 is 16 residues. CDR3 DNA sequence: TGTGCCAGCAGGGATATCCTGCAGGGGGTCGATCAGCCCCAGCATTTT. This sequence encodes CASRDILQGVDQPQHF.

The V gene is TRBV7-9, the J gene TRBJ2-2; 12 positions agree with TRBD2. Germline CDR1 reads SEHNR; CDR2 reads FQNEAQ (reference sequence). The CDR3 is 19 amino acids. With V trimmed by 5 bases and J by 3 bases, 13 bases remained unmatched. CDR3 sequence reads: CASSPTDGLAGRYTGELFF. CDR3 in DNA: TGTGCCAGCAGCCCCACCGACGGACTAGCGGGGAGGTACACCGGGGAGCTGTTTTTT.

This clone was detected a few times. This chain connects TRBV6-6 to TRBJ1-5, with D possibly matching TRBD1 (6 bases). From germline, CDR1 is MNHNY and CDR2 SVGAGI (reference sequence). The CDR3 is 14 residues long. V lost 7 bases and J 3 bases, leaving 13 bases between the germline ends. CDR3 loop: CASILDRYNQPQHF. DNA for the CDR3: TGTGCCAGCATTCTTGACAGGTACAATCAGCCCCAGCATTTT.

This sequence joins TRBV7-6 and TRBJ1-5; 10 nucleotides line up with TRBD1. The germline gives CDR1 SGHVS, CDR2 FNYEAQ. V trimming: 5 bases; J trimming: 1 base; junction bases outside the gene matches: 2. This CDR3 is built from 15 residues. CDR3 sequence reads: CASSRTGGSNQPQHF. As DNA, the CDR3 is TGTGCCAGCAGCCGGACAGGGGGGAGCAATCAGCCCCAGCATTTT.